This entry features one T cell receptor (beta chain) sequence. As yet, its antigen is unknown. Method: immunoSEQ multiplex PCR; TCRdb's copy keeps in-frame clones and lacks some. The repertoire has 250,000 to 400,000 clones, approximately 86% of them found once; the top ten carry roughly 0.88%. The donors were in the roughly 120-subject validation cohort, distinct from the 666-subject first cohort. The data are from a study of cytomegalovirus exposure and HLA in healthy donors. The germline gives CDR1 SSHAT, CDR2 FNYEAQ (reference sequence). Trimming pared 5 bases from V and 9 bases from J, leaving 14 bases between. This CDR3 comprises 13 residues. Study outcomes and limitations: There were some public TCRs occurring in many donors, but most TCR sequences were rare. In vitro confirmation showed three CMV-associated chains to be CMV antigen specific. A classifier reportedly called cytomegalovirus status with high sensitivity and specificity.

The chain carries TRBV7-7 and TRBJ2-1, with a possible D match to TRBD2 (5 bases). The TCR was taken from a young man in good health and CMV-seronegative. Sequenced input: PBMCs. In DNA, the CDR3 is TGTGCCAGCAGCACTATAGCGAACGGTGAGCAGTTCTTC. This encodes CASSTIANGEQFF.